This T cell receptor beta chain was identified during a study of CD8+CD57+ T cells in acquired aplastic anemia. The sequenced patients had an expansion of CD8+CD57+ cells seen by flow cytometry. Patients had received no therapy at the time of blood sampling. The CDR3 extends over 15 amino acids. Trimming left V 4 bases short and J 13 bases short, with 25 bases between. Germline CDR1 and CDR2: SEHNR and FQNEAQ (reference sequence). TCR beta VDJ combinations and CDR3 sequences were profiled from genomic DNA. Each CDR3 protein is one row after TCRdb ran MiXCR on the reads. The sample carries hundreds of thousands of distinct CDR3 sequences, 70% to 85% recorded once. Whole-study findings and limits: In CD8+ cells, Simpson's diversity showed no significant difference between patients and controls. Patients and controls had in common twenty-nine CD8+ CDR3 sequences.

As regards this clonotype: The antigen remains unidentified.

The rearrangement uses TRBV7-9 and TRBJ1-2, with unresolved D. The clonotype originates from a human donor with aplastic anemia. Sequencing was carried out using sorted CD4+, CD8+, or CD8+CD57+ T cells (not recorded which) from PBMCs. DNA for the CDR3: TGTGCCAGCAGCTCCCCCCGGGCCGATAAGGCCAACGTCACCTTC. It specifies CASSSPRADKANVTF.